The text below deals with one T cell receptor (beta chain). TCRdb called the 5' RACE reads again in MiXCR, with one record for every CDR3 protein. The sample includes 100,000 to 150,000 distinct CDR3 sequences, roughly 8.2% seen only once; the top ten take roughly 40%. This record belongs to a study of T cells after yellow fever vaccination. Turning to the study itself: With SMART-Seq v4 Ultra Low Input, the fractions containing low cell numbers were prepared.

This TCR came from a man younger than 35 who received the YFV17D yellow fever vaccine. Source: CD8+ T cells sorted from PBMCs, taken on the day of the yellow fever booster vaccination.

The CDR3 region has the DNA TGTGCCAGCAGCTTATCGATGACAGGGTATAGCAATCAGCCCCAGCATTTT. It yields the protein CASSLSMTGYSNQPQHF. V is TRBV7-2 and J is TRBJ1-5; 7 positions agree with TRBD1. V shed 2 bases and J 0 bases; nucleotides not matched to a gene: 7. The CDR3 covers 17 residues. CDR1 and CDR2 from the germline V gene are SGHTA and FQGNSA. The full variable domain, its missing parts supplied by reference TRBV7-2 and TRBJ1-5, is GAGVSQSPSNKVTEKGKDVELRCDPISGHTALYWYRQSLGQGLEFLIYFQGNSAPDKSGLPSDRFSAERTGGSVSTLTIQRTQQEDSAVYLCASSLSMTGYSNQPQHFGDGTRLSIL.